Each of the 26 T cell receptor beta chains below was sequenced from the same sample in a study of shared clonotypes between healthy human individuals. The data were produced by immunoSEQ multiplex PCR, yet TCRdb's version contains in-frame clones alone and is incomplete. The sample lists 950,000 to 1,100,000 clones, around three quarters occurring once. Sequenced sample: memory CD4+ T cells from PBMCs. Regarding subset: CD45RA-negative fraction. The receptors were gathered from a man between 18 and 29 years old in good health. Some clones in this sample may be carry-over from other donors' samples.

With respect to this clone: This clone may be a read error of a much larger clone one base away. Other nucleotide sequences from this sample produce the same CDR3. The chain combines TRBV28 with TRBJ1-5; no clear D. The V gene lost 2 bases and the J gene lost 2 bases, with 1 base spanning the gap. The CDR3 has 12 residues. In germline, CDR1 is MDHEN, CDR2 SYDVKM. Here the CDR3 DNA reads TGTGCCAGCAGTTTACGCAATCAGCCCCAGCATTTT. Its protein is CASSLRNQPQHF.

This clone was observed a handful of times. The chain links TRBV5-1 to TRBJ2-5; no clear D. V dropped 3 bases and J dropped 1 base, with 13 bases sitting between them. CDR1 and CDR2 (germline): SGHRS, YFSETQ. This CDR3 spans 15 amino acids. CDR3 nucleotide sequence: TGCGCCAGCAGCTCCCAAGACCGGGTCCAAGAGACCCAGTACTTC. Protein: CASSSQDRVQETQYF.

The J gene is TRBJ2-7, the V gene TRBV29-1; 12 nucleotides agree with TRBD2. Germline lookup yields CDR1 SQVTM and CDR2 ANQGSEA. V trimming: 7 bases; J trimming: 3 bases; junction bases outside the gene matches: 4. This CDR3 region has 13 residues. CDR3 protein: CSALAGGFYEQYF. CDR3 bases: TGCAGCGCACTAGCGGGAGGCTTCTACGAGCAGTACTTC.

This chain uses TRBV15 with TRBJ1-1; D remains ambiguous. This CDR3 comprises 15 residues. Trimming left V 4 bases short and J 4 bases short, with 16 bases between. Germline CDR1 and CDR2: LNHNV and YYDKDF (reference sequence). CDR3 amino acids: CATSTKDRGVTEAFF. The CDR3 DNA reads TGTGCCACCAGCACAAAAGACCGCGGCGTCACTGAAGCTTTCTTT. Combining the CDR3 with reference TRBV15 and TRBJ1-1 gives the whole variable domain DAMVIQNPRYQVTQFGKPVTLSCSQTLNHNVMYWYQQKSSQAPKLLFHYYDKDFNNEADTPDNFQSRRPNTSFCFLDIRSPGLGDTAMYLCATSTKDRGVTEAFFGQGTRLTVV.

This chain connects TRBV30 to TRBJ1-4; D is possibly TRBD1 (5 bases). The V and J ends lost 1 base and 8 bases respectively, with 17 bases between them. This CDR3 spans 15 amino acids. In germline, CDR1 is GTSNPN, CDR2 SVGIG (reference sequence). CDR3 protein: CAWSAAGATGEKLFF. The CDR3 DNA reads TGTGCCTGGAGTGCCGCCGGGGCGACGGGCGAAAAACTGTTTTTT.

This chain connects TRBV5-4 to TRBJ1-2; 9 bases are shared with TRBD1. Per the germline V gene, CDR1 is SGHNT and CDR2 is YYREEE (reference sequence). The CDR3 has 14 residues. Trimming at V came to 4 bases and at J to 7 bases, leaving 8 bases not matched to a gene. CDR3 region: CASSQRDRVGGYTF. DNA of the CDR3: TGTGCCAGCAGCCAGCGGGACAGGGTTGGTGGCTACACCTTC.

The genes are TRBV5-6 and TRBJ1-1; D is undetermined. This CDR3 is built from 16 residues. The V gene's germline CDR1 is SGHDT and CDR2 YYEEEE. V lost 0 bases to trimming and J lost 1 base, with 13 bases between them. The CDR3 loop is CASSLVSGSRNTEAFF. The CDR3 coding sequence is TGTGCCAGCAGCTTGGTTAGTGGCAGTCGGAACACTGAAGCTTTCTTT.

The chain joins TRBV7-9 to TRBJ2-5; 8 positions agree with TRBD1. The CDR3 is made up of 14 amino acids. The V gene's germline CDR1 is SEHNR and CDR2 FQNEAQ (reference sequence). After removal of 5 bases from V and 1 base from J, the junction contained 3 bases not matched to a gene. Written as DNA, the CDR3 is TGTGCCAGCAGCCAGACAGGGGTCCAAGAGACCCAGTACTTC. This sequence encodes CASSQTGVQETQYF.

This CDR3 is CASSSTAGEQYF. In nucleotides, the CDR3 is TGTGCCAGCAGTTCCACGGCGGGCGAGCAGTACTTC. The chain links TRBV27 to TRBJ2-7, with a weak D call TRBD2 (5 bases). Germline assignment: CDR1 MNHEY and CDR2 SMNVEV (reference sequence). This CDR3 contains 12 residues. V gave up 4 bases and J gave up 6 bases, with 10 bases separating them.

The rearrangement links TRBV25-1 to TRBJ1-2; D perhaps matches TRBD1 (5 bases). The germline gives CDR1 MGHDK, CDR2 SYGVNS. V was pared by 3 bases and J by 6 bases, with 17 bases between. This CDR3 is 15 amino acids long. CDR3 coding DNA: TGTGCCAGCAGTGACCCAGGGAGTGAGGGGAATGGCTACACCTTC. It specifies CASSDPGSEGNGYTF.

This sequence joins TRBV5-5 and TRBJ1-1; D gene ambiguous. CDR3 size: 14 residues. Trimming removed 4 bases from V and 1 base from J, with 11 bases in between. Germline V CDR1 and CDR2: SGHKS, YYEKEE (reference sequence). Here the CDR3 DNA reads TGTGCCAGCAGCGGTTCCCTTACGAACACTGAAGCTTTCTTT. Amino acid sequence: CASSGSLTNTEAFF.

The chain links TRBV28 to TRBJ1-5; the match to TRBD1 covers 7 bases. The CDR3 consists of 13 residues. The trim removed 4 bases at V and 6 bases at J, leaving 3 bases unmatched. Germline V CDR1 and CDR2: MDHEN, SYDVKM. CDR3 DNA sequence: TGTGCCAGCAGTTCAGGGGGTACTCAGCCCCAGCATTTT. Translating it yields CASSSGGTQPQHF.

The V gene is TRBV28, the J gene TRBJ1-5; TRBD1 agrees at 8 bases. The germline V gene has CDR1 MDHEN and CDR2 SYDVKM. The V segment lost 5 bases and the J segment 7 bases; nucleotides outside the gene matches: 7. The CDR3 runs to 14 residues. CDR3: CASSPQGGEQPQHF. CDR3 bases: TGTGCCAGCAGTCCACAGGGGGGCGAACAGCCCCAGCATTTT.

The V gene is TRBV27, the J gene TRBJ2-2; D ambiguous. The V and J ends lost 7 bases and 6 bases respectively, with 9 bases between them. The length of the CDR3 is 12 residues. The germline CDR1 and CDR2 sequences are MNHEY and SMNVEV (reference sequence). The CDR3 region is CASTGWAGELFF. The CDR3 nucleotides read TGTGCCAGCACCGGGTGGGCCGGGGAGCTGTTTTTT.

CDR3 loop: CASSETELAGGNNEQFF. CDR3 sequence (DNA): TGTGCCAGCAGTGAAACGGAATTAGCGGGAGGAAACAATGAGCAGTTCTTC. The J gene is TRBJ2-1, the V gene TRBV6-1; 10 bases map to TRBD2. This CDR3 is 17 amino acids long. Germline V lookup: CDR1 MNHNS, CDR2 SASEGT. The V and J ends lost 2 bases and 5 bases, in that order; junction bases with no gene match: 9.

The gene calls are TRBV6-5 and TRBJ1-1; D gene ambiguous. CDR3 length: 16 residues. In germline, CDR1 is MNHEY, CDR2 SVGAGI. The V and J ends lost 4 bases and 3 bases respectively, with 18 bases between them. The CDR3 protein is CASSSPGDSPDTEAFF. The CDR3 DNA follows: TGTGCCAGCAGTTCGCCCGGGGATTCTCCGGACACTGAAGCTTTCTTT.

At least ten counts were recorded for this clone. Within the sample, other DNA sequences also encode this same CDR3. This sequence joins TRBV28 and TRBJ2-7; D not certain. The CDR3 runs to 13 residues. Germline CDR1 and CDR2: MDHEN and SYDVKM. V dropped 4 bases and J dropped 0 bases, with 7 bases sitting between them. DNA for the CDR3: TGTGCCAGCAGTTCAACAGCCTCCTACGAGCAGTACTTC. Residues: CASSSTASYEQYF.

This chain links TRBV7-2 with TRBJ2-2; 8 nucleotides agree with TRBD2. Germline V gene lookup returns CDR1 SGHTA and CDR2 FQGNSA. This CDR3 contains 13 residues. V lost 5 bases to trimming and J lost 7 bases; unmatched junction nucleotides: 3. The CDR3 here is CASSMTSVGELFF. The CDR3, as DNA: TGTGCCAGCAGCATGACTAGCGTCGGGGAGCTGTTTTTT.

The chain joins TRBV15 to TRBJ1-5, with unresolved D. The germline V gene has CDR1 LNHNV and CDR2 YYDKDF (reference sequence). Trimming stripped 0 bases from V and 11 bases from J, with 8 bases between. The CDR3 runs 12 residues. The CDR3 reads CATSRDRSAQHF. The CDR3 region has the DNA TGTGCCACCAGCAGAGATAGGTCGGCCCAGCATTTT. Variable domain in full (rest from reference TRBV15 and TRBJ1-5): DAMVIQNPRYQVTQFGKPVTLSCSQTLNHNVMYWYQQKSSQAPKLLFHYYDKDFNNEADTPDNFQSRRPNTSFCFLDIRSPGLGDTAMYLCATSRDRSAQHFGDGTRLSIL.

This clone was seen only once. This sequence joins TRBV4-1 and TRBJ1-3, with D perhaps matching TRBD1 (5 bases). The CDR3 extends over 17 amino acids. V lost 3 bases and J 1 base, leaving 16 bases between the germline ends. Germline CDR1 and CDR2: MGHRA and YSYEKL. CDR3 sequence reads: CASSHPGGARSGNTIYF. In DNA, the CDR3 is TGCGCCAGCAGCCACCCAGGAGGGGCGCGTTCTGGAAACACCATATATTTT.

V is TRBV7-9 and J is TRBJ2-5; 9 bases agree with TRBD2. Looked up from germline, CDR1 is SEHNR and CDR2 is FQNEAQ (reference sequence). The length of the CDR3 is 16 residues. V shed 3 bases, J shed 2 bases, and the junction held 7 bases outside the gene matches. The CDR3 reads CASSFGSGSGQETQYF. As DNA, the CDR3 is TGTGCCAGCAGCTTCGGTAGCGGGAGTGGTCAAGAGACCCAGTACTTC.

This chain links TRBV5-1 with TRBJ2-1; D not certain. The CDR3 totals 15 residues. The germline gives CDR1 SGHRS, CDR2 YFSETQ. The V gene lost 0 bases and the J gene lost 5 bases, with 12 bases spanning the gap. The CDR3 nucleotides read TGCGCCAGCAGCTTGGTTGACTCAGGAAACAATGAGCAGTTCTTC. It encodes CASSLVDSGNNEQFF.

This rearrangement joins TRBV7-6 to TRBJ2-5; D not resolved. V was clipped by 2 bases and J by 5 bases, with 6 bases between them. CDR1 and CDR2 (germline): SGHVS, FNYEAQ. This CDR3 is 12 amino acids long. The CDR3 sequence is CASSLSPETQYF. CDR3 DNA sequence: TGTGCCAGCAGCTTAAGTCCGGAGACCCAGTACTTC.

This chain links TRBV6-5 with TRBJ2-7; TRBD2 aligns across 7 bases. The CDR3 sequence is 14 residues long. Germline values: CDR1 MNHEY, CDR2 SVGAGI. Trimming at V came to 2 bases and at J to 5 bases, leaving 6 bases not matched to a gene. CDR3 sequence (DNA): TGTGCCAGCAGTTACAGCGGGGTCAAAAACGAGCAGTACTTC. It is translated as CASSYSGVKNEQYF.

V is TRBV6-1 and J is TRBJ2-7; D gene unclear. The CDR3 consists of 14 residues. The germline CDR1 and CDR2 sequences are MNHNS and SASEGT. V gave up 1 base and J gave up 2 bases, with 9 bases separating them. CDR3 in DNA: TGTGCCAGCAGTGAAGTGGCGGACCCCTACGAGCAGTACTTC. It translates to CASSEVADPYEQYF.

The chain links TRBV27 to TRBJ1-5; a weak D match, TRBD1 (6 bases). V gave up 5 bases and J gave up 5 bases, with 10 bases separating them. The length of the CDR3 is 13 residues. Looked up from germline, CDR1 is MNHEY and CDR2 is SMNVEV (reference sequence). The CDR3 DNA reads TGTGCCAGCAGTATAGACAGGTATCAGCCCCAGCATTTT. Protein: CASSIDRYQPQHF.